These 5 T cell receptor beta chains came from one sample sequenced in a study of cytomegalovirus exposure and HLA in healthy donors. Profiling relied on immunoSEQ multiplex PCR, and the TCRdb table lists in-frame clones only, not all of them. This table holds 200,000 or so clones, about 91% found once. Sequenced sample: PBMCs. The receptors here all came from a woman aged 18-30 years in good health and CMV-seronegative.

The rearrangement uses TRBV19 and TRBJ1-2, with D possibly being TRBD1 (5 bases). The CDR3 sequence is 14 residues long. V gave up 5 bases and J gave up 3 bases, with 13 bases separating them. Germline CDR1 and CDR2: LNHDA and SQIVND (reference sequence). CDR3 sequence: CASSPGGAHYGYTF. The CDR3 DNA is TGTGCCAGTAGTCCGGGGGGAGCGCACTATGGCTACACCTTC.

Concerning this clone: Other nucleotide sequences from this sample produce the same CDR3. The chain links TRBV4-1 to TRBJ1-5, with D perhaps matching TRBD1 (6 bases). V was cut by 1 base and J by 1 base, with 8 bases left in between. This CDR3 is built from 15 residues. Germline CDR1 and CDR2: MGHRA and YSYEKL. CDR3 sequence: CASSQVTGSNQPQHF. The CDR3 DNA is TGCGCCAGCAGCCAAGTCACAGGGAGCAATCAGCCCCAGCATTTT.

The chain links TRBV7-9 to TRBJ1-1; 7 positions agree with TRBD1. Trimming cost V 2 bases and J 2 bases; bases outside gene matches: 8. The CDR3 totals 16 residues. Germline V CDR1 and CDR2: SEHNR, FQNEAQ (reference sequence). CDR3 residues: CASSLQWDSSNTEAFF. The DNA for the CDR3 is TGTGCCAGCAGCTTACAATGGGACAGCTCTAACACTGAAGCTTTCTTT.

The J gene is TRBJ2-3, the V gene TRBV7-8; tentative D call: TRBD2 (5 bases). The V gene lost 5 bases and the J gene lost 4 bases, with 22 bases spanning the gap. Germline values: CDR1 SGHVS, CDR2 FQNEAQ. The CDR3 contains 17 residues. The CDR3 spells CASSPTERDLGPDTQYF. The DNA for the CDR3 is TGTGCCAGCAGCCCCACGGAACGGGATTTAGGGCCAGATACGCAGTATTTT.

The V gene is TRBV10-3, the J gene TRBJ1-5; 8 bases match TRBD1. V lost 1 base and J lost 5; bases outside the gene matches: 4. This CDR3 comprises 15 residues. Per germline, CDR1 ENHRY and CDR2 SYGVKD. The CDR3 nucleotides read TGTGCCATCAGTGAGTTGGGACAGGCCGATCAGCCCCAGCATTTT. It encodes CAISELGQADQPQHF.